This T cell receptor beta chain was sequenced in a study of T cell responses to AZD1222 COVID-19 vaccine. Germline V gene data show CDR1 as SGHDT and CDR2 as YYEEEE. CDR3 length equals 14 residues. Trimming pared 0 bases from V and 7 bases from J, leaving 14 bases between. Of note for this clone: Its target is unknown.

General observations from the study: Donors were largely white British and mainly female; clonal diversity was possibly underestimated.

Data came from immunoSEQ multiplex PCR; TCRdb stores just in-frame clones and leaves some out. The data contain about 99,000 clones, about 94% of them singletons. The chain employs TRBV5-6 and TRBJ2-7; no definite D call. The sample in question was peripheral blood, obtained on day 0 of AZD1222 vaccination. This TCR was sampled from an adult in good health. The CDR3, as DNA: TGTGCCAGCAGCTTGGATGGCAGACCCTGGGAGCAGTACTTC. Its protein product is CASSLDGRPWEQYF.